This T cell receptor beta chain was documented in a study of response to subunit inactivated influenza vaccine. One entry per CDR3 protein results from TCRdb running MiXCR on the RT-PCR reads. The table records roughly 170,000 distinct CDR3 sequences, about 10% of them present only once. This clonotype was seen ten or more times. Its antigen is currently unknown. The study's findings and limits: Each seasonal flu vaccination may recruit only limited new T cells, authors suggested.

The CDR3 has 16 amino acids. CDR1 and CDR2 (germline): SNHLY, FYNNEI. With 2 bases clipped from V and 4 bases from J, the junction kept 8 bases outside the gene matches. Material: non-naive T cells sorted from PBMCs, obtained on the day of vaccination. This receptor was obtained from a middle-aged man who received an inactivated influenza vaccine. The chain employs TRBV2 and TRBJ2-4; 7 nucleotides line up with TRBD2. The CDR3 protein is CASSESWLAEKNIQYF. The CDR3 DNA is TGTGCCAGCAGTGAATCTTGGCTAGCGGAAAAAAACATTCAGTACTTC.